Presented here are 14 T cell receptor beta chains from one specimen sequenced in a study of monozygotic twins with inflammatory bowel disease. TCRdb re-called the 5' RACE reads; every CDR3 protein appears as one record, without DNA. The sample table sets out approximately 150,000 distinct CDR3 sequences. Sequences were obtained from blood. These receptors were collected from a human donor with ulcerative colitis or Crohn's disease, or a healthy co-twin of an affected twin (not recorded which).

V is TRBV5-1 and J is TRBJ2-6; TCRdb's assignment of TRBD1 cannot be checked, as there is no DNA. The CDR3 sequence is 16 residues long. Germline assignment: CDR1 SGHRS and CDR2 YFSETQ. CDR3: CASSLDGTHGANVLTF.

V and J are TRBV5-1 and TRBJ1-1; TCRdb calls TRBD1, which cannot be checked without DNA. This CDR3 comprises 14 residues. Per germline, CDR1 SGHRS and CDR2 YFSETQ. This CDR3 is CASSYKTVNTEAFF.

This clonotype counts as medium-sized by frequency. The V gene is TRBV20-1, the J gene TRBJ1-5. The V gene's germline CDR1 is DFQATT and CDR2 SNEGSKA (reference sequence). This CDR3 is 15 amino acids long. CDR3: CSARGSAASDQPQHF.

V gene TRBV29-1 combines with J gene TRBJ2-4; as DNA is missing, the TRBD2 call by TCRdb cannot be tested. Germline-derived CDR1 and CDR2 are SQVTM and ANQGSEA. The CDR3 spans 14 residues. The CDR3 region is CSAKMKLRADIQYF.

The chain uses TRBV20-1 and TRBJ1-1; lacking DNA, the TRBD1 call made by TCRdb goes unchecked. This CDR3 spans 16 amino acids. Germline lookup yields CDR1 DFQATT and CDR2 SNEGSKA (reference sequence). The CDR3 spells CSARSQGTGARGEAFF.

CDR3 loop: CASSPLSNEQFF. This chain links TRBV3-1 with TRBJ2-1. There are 12 residues in the CDR3. Germline CDR1 is LGHDT and CDR2 is YNNKEL (reference sequence).

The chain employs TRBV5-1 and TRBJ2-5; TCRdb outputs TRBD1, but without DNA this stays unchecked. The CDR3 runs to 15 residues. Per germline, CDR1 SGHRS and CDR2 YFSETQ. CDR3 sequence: CASSRTTTTGETQYF.

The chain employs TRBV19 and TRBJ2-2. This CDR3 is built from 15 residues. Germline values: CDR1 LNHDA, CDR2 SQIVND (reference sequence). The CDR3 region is CASSISRLNTGELFF.

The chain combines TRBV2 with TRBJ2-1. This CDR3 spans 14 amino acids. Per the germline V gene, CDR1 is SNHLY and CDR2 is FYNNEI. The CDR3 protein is CASRDWSSYNEQFF.

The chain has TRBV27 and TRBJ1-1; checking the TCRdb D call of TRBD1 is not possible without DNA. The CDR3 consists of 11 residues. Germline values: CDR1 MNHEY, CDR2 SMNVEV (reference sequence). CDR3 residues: CASSSQGRAFF.

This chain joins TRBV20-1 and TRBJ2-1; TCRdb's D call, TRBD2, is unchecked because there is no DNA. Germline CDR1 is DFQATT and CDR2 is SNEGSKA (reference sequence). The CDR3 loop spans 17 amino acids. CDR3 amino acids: CRALGLRDGRAEIVEFF.

The CDR3 spells CSARDLRVGNTVYF. The chain employs TRBV20-1 and TRBJ1-3. The CDR3 is 14 residues long. The V gene's germline CDR1 is DFQATT and CDR2 SNEGSKA (reference sequence).

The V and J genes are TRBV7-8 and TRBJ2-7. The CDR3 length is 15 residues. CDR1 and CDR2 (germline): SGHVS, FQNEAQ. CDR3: CASSPVTSNPYEQYF.

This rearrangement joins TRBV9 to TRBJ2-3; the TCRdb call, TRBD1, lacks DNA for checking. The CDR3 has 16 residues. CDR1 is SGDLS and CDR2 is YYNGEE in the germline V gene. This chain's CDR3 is CASSPYRDRGTDTQYF.